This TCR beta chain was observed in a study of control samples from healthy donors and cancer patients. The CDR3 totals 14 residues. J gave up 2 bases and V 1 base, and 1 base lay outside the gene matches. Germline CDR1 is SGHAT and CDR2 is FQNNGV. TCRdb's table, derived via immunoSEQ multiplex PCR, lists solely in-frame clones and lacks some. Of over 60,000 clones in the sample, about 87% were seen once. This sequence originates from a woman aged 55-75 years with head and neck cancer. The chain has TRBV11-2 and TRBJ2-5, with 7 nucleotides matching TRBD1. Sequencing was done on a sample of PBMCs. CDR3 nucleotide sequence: TGTGCCAGCAGCTTAGGGGACAGACAAGAGACCCAGTACTTC. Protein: CASSLGDRQETQYF.